The rows below give T cell receptor beta chains drawn from one sample of a study of OX40 agonist ivuxolimab in advanced cancers. The data were produced by immunoSEQ multiplex PCR, yet TCRdb's version contains in-frame clones alone and is incomplete. The sample has 60,000 or so clones; about 79% are singletons. Source: CD4+ or CD8+ T cells sorted from blood, taken in a trial of the OX40 agonist ivuxolimab. The receptors stem from an adult with an advanced solid tumor such as melanoma, head and neck, liver or kidney cancer. Both conserved end residues are part of each CDR3. Fields, in order: V gene, J gene, D gene, clone size, CDR3 protein, CDR3 DNA. The D gene is left open where the match is weak. Clone size is shown for a subset of rows, as once, few, many or a class of expanded clone.

V gene: TRBV6-1; J gene: TRBJ2-7; D gene: .; clone size: .; CDR3 protein: CASSEVTGSYEQYF; CDR3 DNA: TGTGCCAGCAGTGAAGTCACAGGCTCCTACGAGCAGTACTTC
V gene: TRBV7-2; J gene: TRBJ2-5; D gene: TRBD1; clone size: once; CDR3 protein: CASSFTGGGETQYF; CDR3 DNA: TGTGCCAGCAGCTTTACAGGGGGCGGGGAGACCCAGTACTTC
V gene: TRBV5-6; J gene: TRBJ2-1; D gene: .; clone size: once; CDR3 protein: CASSLAGEEPYNEQFF; CDR3 DNA: TGTGCCAGCAGCTTGGCCGGGGAGGAGCCCTACAATGAGCAGTTCTTC
V gene: TRBV19; J gene: TRBJ2-6; D gene: .; clone size: .; CDR3 protein: CASSIEIKLAGFSGANVLTF; CDR3 DNA: TGTGCCAGTAGTATAGAGATTAAGCTAGCAGGGTTCTCTGGGGCCAACGTCCTGACTTTC
V gene: TRBV5-4; J gene: TRBJ2-6; D gene: .; clone size: .; CDR3 protein: CASSSPTGMGANVLTF; CDR3 DNA: TGTGCCAGCAGCTCACCAACAGGGATGGGGGCCAACGTCCTGACTTTC
V gene: TRBV5-1; J gene: TRBJ1-2; D gene: .; clone size: .; CDR3 protein: CASSLEPHRALYGYTF; CDR3 DNA: TGCGCCAGCAGCTTGGAACCTCACAGGGCGCTCTATGGCTACACCTTC
V gene: TRBV28; J gene: TRBJ2-7; D gene: .; clone size: .; CDR3 protein: CASSSDGTHHYEQYF; CDR3 DNA: TGTGCCAGCAGTTCGGACGGGACACACCACTACGAGCAGTACTTC
V gene: TRBV28; J gene: TRBJ1-2; D gene: .; clone size: .; CDR3 protein: CASAGEGYTF; CDR3 DNA: TGTGCCAGCGCGGGGGAGGGCTACACCTTC
V gene: TRBV2; J gene: TRBJ2-2; D gene: TRBD1; clone size: .; CDR3 protein: CASSIQGENTGELFF; CDR3 DNA: TGTGCCAGCAGTATACAGGGGGAAAACACCGGGGAGCTGTTTTTT
V gene: TRBV4-3; J gene: TRBJ2-7; D gene: .; clone size: .; CDR3 protein: CASSQGWSSYEQYF; CDR3 DNA: TGCGCCAGCAGCCAAGGTTGGTCGTCCTACGAGCAGTACTTC
V gene: TRBV5-1; J gene: TRBJ2-1; D gene: TRBD1; clone size: .; CDR3 protein: CASSFGTGGHNEQFF; CDR3 DNA: TGCGCCAGCAGCTTCGGGACAGGGGGGCACAATGAGCAGTTCTTC
V gene: TRBV10-3; J gene: TRBJ1-5; D gene: TRBD1; clone size: .; CDR3 protein: CAISESGQGGSNQPQHF; CDR3 DNA: TGTGCCATCAGTGAGTCGGGACAGGGGGGCAGCAATCAGCCCCAGCATTTT
V gene: TRBV4-3; J gene: TRBJ1-4; D gene: .; clone size: .; CDR3 protein: CASSQDLAESNEKLFF; CDR3 DNA: TGCGCCAGCAGCCAAGATCTGGCCGAGAGTAATGAAAAACTGTTTTTT
V gene: TRBV5-4; J gene: TRBJ2-7; D gene: .; clone size: .; CDR3 protein: CASSLTGSGTSYEQYF; CDR3 DNA: TGTGCCAGCAGCTTGACCGGCAGCGGCACCTCCTACGAGCAGTACTTC
V gene: TRBV9; J gene: TRBJ2-2; D gene: TRBD1; clone size: .; CDR3 protein: CASSVTGVNTGELFF; CDR3 DNA: TGTGCCAGCAGCGTGACAGGGGTGAACACCGGGGAGCTGTTTTTT
V gene: TRBV2; J gene: TRBJ2-5; D gene: .; clone size: .; CDR3 protein: CASARQGGETQYF; CDR3 DNA: TGTGCCAGCGCCAGACAGGGAGGAGAGACCCAGTACTTC